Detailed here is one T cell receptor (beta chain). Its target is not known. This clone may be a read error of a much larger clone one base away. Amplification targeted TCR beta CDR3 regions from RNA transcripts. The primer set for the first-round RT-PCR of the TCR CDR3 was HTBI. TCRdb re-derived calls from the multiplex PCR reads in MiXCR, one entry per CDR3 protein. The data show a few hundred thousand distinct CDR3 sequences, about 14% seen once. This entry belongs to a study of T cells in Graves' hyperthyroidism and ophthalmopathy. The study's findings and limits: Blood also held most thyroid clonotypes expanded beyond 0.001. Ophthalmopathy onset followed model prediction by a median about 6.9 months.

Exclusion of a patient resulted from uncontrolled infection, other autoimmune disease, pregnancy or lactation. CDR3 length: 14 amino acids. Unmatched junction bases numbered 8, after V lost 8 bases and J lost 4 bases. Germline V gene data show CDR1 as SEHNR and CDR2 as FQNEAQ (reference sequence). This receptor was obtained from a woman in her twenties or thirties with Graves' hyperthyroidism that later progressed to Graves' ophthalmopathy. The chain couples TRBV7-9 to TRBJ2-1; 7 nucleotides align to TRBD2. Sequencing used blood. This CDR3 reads CASGDSGVYNEQFF. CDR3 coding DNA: TGTGCCAGCGGAGACAGCGGGGTTTACAATGAGCAGTTCTTC.